A selection of T cell receptor beta chains follows, all from one sample in a study of human T cells and chemical hapten exposure. MiXCR, run by TCRdb on the RACE reads, gives a single entry per CDR3 protein. This sample has 210,000 or so distinct CDR3 sequences; about 25% occur once, and the top ten carry approximately 2.5%. Sequenced material: whole blood, taken in connection with sensitization to the hapten diphenylcyclopropenone (DPC). The receptors derive from a woman in her forties with alopecia areata. Some clones in this sample may be carry-over from other donors' samples. Each CDR3 is given with its conserved first and last residue.

j_call,v_call,cdr3_aa
TRBJ2-1,TRBV7-2,CASRSPRDRHNEQFF
TRBJ2-6,TRBV12-3/TRBV12-4,CASRRGTGANVLTF
TRBJ2-1,TRBV7-2,CASSPPLPEQFF
TRBJ2-2,TRBV29-1,CSARRDRQTGELFF
TRBJ1-4,TRBV7-8,CARAMDALHEKLFF
TRBJ2-3,TRBV20-1,CSARGQPGGRDTQYF
TRBJ2-7,TRBV18,CASSPGTRNEQYF
TRBJ1-1,TRBV13,CASSPAGEAFF
TRBJ1-6,TRBV12-3/TRBV12-4,CASSARAGLGSPLHF
TRBJ2-1,TRBV29-1,CSVEGIRTAGGGEQFF
TRBJ2-7,TRBV13,CASSPGRKGEQYF
TRBJ1-4,TRBV29-1,CSVLVQGDILFF
TRBJ2-6,TRBV6-4,CASSDSSSGANVLTF
TRBJ2-3,TRBV5-1,CASSLRGLAQSNTQYF
TRBJ2-1,TRBV20-1,CSASRPSNEQFF
TRBJ2-1,TRBV20-1,CSARAGVNDEQFF
TRBJ1-5,TRBV20-1,CSARVTQGGQPQHF
TRBJ1-6,TRBV5-1,CASSFEGASSPLHF
TRBJ2-3,TRBV29-1,CSVAWAGGSTDTQYF
TRBJ2-1,TRBV24-1,CATSDGDRIDYNEQFF
TRBJ1-2,TRBV29-1,CSAVDDRAGGYTF
TRBJ1-3,TRBV3-1,CASRMGQSAGNTIYF
TRBJ1-4,TRBV6-5,CASSTPGAEKLFF
TRBJ2-1,TRBV10-3,CAISGTEADEQFF
TRBJ2-7,TRBV7-9,CASTSDRGTYEQYF
TRBJ2-1,TRBV7-3,CASSLIGGAGNEQFF
TRBJ2-4,TRBV7-9,CASSPPPSGSGNIQYF
TRBJ2-7,TRBV28,CASSYPPFTTTDSYEQYF
TRBJ2-3,TRBV19,CASSTLAGDITDTQYF
TRBJ1-1,TRBV20-1,CSASGGAAENTEAFF
TRBJ2-3,TRBV5-1,CASSPGTSGRTSTDTQYF
TRBJ2-7,TRBV20-1,CSGHRGHYEQYF
TRBJ2-2,TRBV9,CASSLQTGGTGELFF
TRBJ1-2,TRBV10-3,CAISESSATNYGYTF
TRBJ2-1,TRBV7-9,CASSPGTGSGEQFF
TRBJ2-3,TRBV10-3,CAISERGTVTSTDTQYF
TRBJ1-4,TRBV19,CASKGQWHEKLFF
TRBJ1-4,TRBV7-9,CASSFGGYEKLFF
TRBJ1-2,TRBV6-1,CASLGTGALTLWGYTF
TRBJ2-4,TRBV6-2/TRBV6-3,CASSFMGLAKNIQYF
TRBJ2-5,TRBV27,CASRSNAGQGVRETQYF
TRBJ2-2,TRBV29-1,CSASGPSNTGELFF
TRBJ2-7,TRBV7-9,CASTPPASYEQYF
TRBJ1-5,TRBV30,CAWSAYSNQPQHF
TRBJ1-5,TRBV11-2,CASSSQGGRQPQHF
TRBJ2-2,TRBV10-3,CAITTGNTGELFF
TRBJ1-5,TRBV7-9,CASSLGDTTQHF